This passage covers 10 T cell receptor beta chains from one sample sequenced in a study of blood T cell repertoires in COVID-19 (dated by TCRdb to about 2020). The library was made by the immunoSEQ multiplex PCR assay. TCRdb limited this immuneACCESS table to in-frame rearrangements with V and J called. A share of clones is missing; checked studies link under half to unresolved V genes, and the rest is unexplained. Across this sample there are more than 200,000 clones, with about 86% seen only once. The ten largest clones represent 8.9% of the sample. What was sequenced was peripheral blood. These TCRs come from a man aged 80 or over with acute or convalescent COVID-19.

The chain combines TRBV18 with TRBJ1-4; 11 nucleotides line up with TRBD1. The V gene end was trimmed by 3 bases and the J gene end by 3 bases; junction bases not matched to a gene: 6. The CDR3 is 17 amino acids. The V gene's germline CDR1 is KGHSH and CDR2 LQKENI. The CDR3 sequence is CASSPRTGGLSNEKLFF. For the CDR3, the DNA is TGTGCCAGCTCACCGAGGACAGGGGGCTTGTCTAATGAAAAACTGTTTTTT.

The chain uses TRBV3-1 (or the pseudogene TRBV3-2) and TRBJ2-3, with 10 bases matching TRBD1. Unmatched junction bases numbered 6, after V lost 1 base and J lost 2 bases. CDR3 length: 17 amino acids. Germline CDR1 is LGHDT and CDR2 is YNNKEL (reference sequence). The CDR3 DNA follows: TGTGCCAGCAGCCAAGCCCGGGACAGGGGACACACAGATACGCAGTATTTT. It encodes CASSQARDRGHTDTQYF.

CDR3 protein: CASSPARAGANVLTF. The CDR3 DNA reads TGTGCCAGCAGCCCAGCCCGGGCTGGGGCCAACGTCCTGACTTTC. The chain employs TRBV7-2 and TRBJ2-6; no definite D call. The germline V and J ends were trimmed by 5 bases and 2 bases, with 10 bases remaining between them. CDR3 length: 15 residues. CDR1 and CDR2 from the germline V gene are SGHTA and FQGNSA.

This clone is a singleton in its sample. This sequence joins TRBV3-1 (or the pseudogene TRBV3-2) and TRBJ2-2; D is perhaps TRBD1 (5 bases). V was cut by 1 base and J by 8 bases, with 14 bases left in between. This CDR3 spans 15 amino acids. Germline CDR1 and CDR2: LGHDT and YNNKEL (reference sequence). The CDR3 region is CASSQVVTVGGELFF. As DNA, the CDR3 is TGTGCCAGCAGCCAAGTGGTGACAGTGGGGGGGGAGCTGTTTTTT.

With respect to this clone: The same CDR3 also results from other DNA sequences found in this sample. The chain combines TRBV5-1 with TRBJ2-7; TRBD2 is a possible D gene (5 bases). This CDR3 is built from 14 residues. Trimming shortened V by 0 bases and J by 0 bases, and 7 bases separated the two germline ends. Germline V lookup: CDR1 SGHRS, CDR2 YFSETQ. CDR3 protein: CASSLGGSSYEQYF. Here the CDR3 DNA reads TGCGCCAGCAGCTTGGGAGGGAGCTCCTACGAGCAGTACTTC.

The chain links TRBV18 to TRBJ2-6, with 7 positions matching TRBD1. This CDR3 spans 18 amino acids. J lost 0 bases, V lost 3 bases, and 8 bases had no gene match. Germline CDR1 reads KGHSH; CDR2 reads LQKENI. The CDR3 DNA reads as TGTGCCAGCTCACCGAGGGGGCAGCGAAGCTCTGGGGCCAACGTCCTGACTTTC. Translating gives CASSPRGQRSSGANVLTF.

The gene calls are TRBV6-6 and TRBJ2-7; TRBD2 agrees at 13 bases. V gave up 6 bases and J gave up 4 bases; unmatched junction bases: 9. The CDR3 totals 16 residues. In germline, CDR1 is MNHNY, CDR2 SVGAGI (reference sequence). CDR3 loop: CASSPTGGLAGYEQYF. The CDR3 nucleotides are TGTGCCAGCAGCCCCACCGGGGGACTAGCGGGGTACGAGCAGTACTTC.

The chain has TRBV5-6 and TRBJ1-2, with 7 bases that match TRBD1. Germline CDR1 SGHDT, CDR2 YYEEEE. Losses at the gene ends were 4 bases for V and 3 bases for J; bases not matched to a gene: 18. There are 18 residues in the CDR3. As DNA, the CDR3 is TGTGCCAGCAGCGTTAAACCCGACAGGGTCACGGCCGACTATGGCTACACCTTC. This translates into CASSVKPDRVTADYGYTF.

The chain links TRBV12-5 to TRBJ1-5; no clear D. Germline CDR1 reads LGHNT; CDR2 reads FRNRAP. The CDR3 totals 12 residues. V was clipped by 2 bases and J by 5 bases, with 4 bases between them. CDR3 nucleotides: TGTGCTAGTGGTTTGCCCTATCAGCCCCAGCATTTT. It yields the protein CASGLPYQPQHF.

In its sample, this clone was seen a few times. The chain uses TRBV2 and TRBJ1-1, with D possibly matching TRBD1 (6 bases). CDR3 length: 13 amino acids. V lost 9 bases, J lost 2 bases, and 13 bases lay in between. Per the germline V gene, CDR1 is SNHLY and CDR2 is FYNNEI. The CDR3 region has the DNA TGTGCCAGTCTCCAGGGGATTAACACTGAAGCTTTCTTT. It specifies CASLQGINTEAFF.